This T cell receptor beta chain was identified in a study of blood T cells in healthy people across ages. The CDR3 has 13 residues. Trimming removed 8 bases from V and 4 bases from J; junction bases left unmatched: 2. The authors ran a second PCR of 7 to 11 cycles using a sample-barcoded 5' primer and a J-beta primer mix. TCRdb recomputed calls from the 5' RACE reads with MiXCR, one row per CDR3 protein. The sample shows about 780,000 distinct CDR3 sequences, about 26% of them seen only once. These data were also reused for a study on T cells of mothers and their children.

The chain combines TRBV12-3 or TRBV12-4 with TRBJ1-2; 12 nucleotides match TRBD1. The TCR comes from a boy younger than 18 in good health. The specimen was blood. CDR3 amino acids: CASWDRGPYGYTF. The CDR3, as DNA: TGTGCCAGCTGGGACAGGGGGCCCTATGGCTACACCTTC.